This is a list of T cell receptor beta chains from one sample in a study of T cell clones after liver transplantation. The assay was immunoSEQ multiplex PCR, and TCRdb's table has in-frame clones only and misses some. The table has roughly 53,000 clones, 60% to 80% seen once. The specimen comprised CD4+ T cells from blood, sampled at the 22-month timepoint. The receptors originated from a human patient who received a liver transplant. The graft donor may have contributed some T cells. CDR3s include the opening cysteine and the closing phenylalanine or tryptophan. D genes are given only for firm matches. Clone size is shown for a subset of rows, as once, few, many or a class of expanded clone.

V	size	length	D	J	CDR3	DNA
TRBV29-1	-	11	-	TRBJ1-1	CSVRQPTEAFF	TGCAGCGTTAGACAACCCACTGAAGCTTTCTTT
TRBV28	-	14	-	TRBJ1-5	CASSSPHSNQPQHF	TGTGCCAGCAGTTCGCCCCACAGCAATCAGCCCCAGCATTTT
TRBV28	few	17	-	TRBJ2-7	CASSSTGSYPFSYEQYF	TGTGCCAGCAGTTCGACAGGTAGCTATCCTTTCTCCTACGAGCAGTACTTC
TRBV7-2	-	11	-	TRBJ2-7	CASSLTHEQYF	TGTGCCAGCAGCTTAACACACGAGCAGTACTTC
TRBV7-2	-	15	TRBD1	TRBJ2-7	CASSFRTGPSYEQYF	TGTGCCAGCAGCTTCCGGACAGGGCCCTCCTACGAGCAGTACTTC
TRBV6-6	-	16	TRBD1	TRBJ1-4	CASSRTGPATNEKLFF	TGTGCCAGCAGCCGGACAGGCCCAGCAACTAATGAAAAACTGTTTTTT
TRBV2	-	14	TRBD1	TRBJ1-4	CASTDTGVNEKLFF	TGTGCCAGCACCGACACAGGGGTTAATGAAAAACTGTTTTTT
TRBV5-1	-	17	-	TRBJ1-2	CASSSRVRRPGNYGYTF	TGCGCCAGCAGCTCCCGGGTCCGACGACCGGGAAACTATGGCTACACCTTC
TRBV11-2	-	15	-	TRBJ1-6	CASSKMDRDNSPLHF	TGTGCCAGCAGCAAAATGGACAGAGATAATTCACCCCTCCACTTT
TRBV4-1	-	15	-	TRBJ1-3	CASSRTGISGNTIYF	TGCGCCAGCAGCCGAACAGGGATCTCTGGAAACACCATATATTTT
TRBV9	-	17	TRBD2	TRBJ2-2	CASSVLSGGANTGELFF	TGTGCCAGCAGCGTACTCAGCGGGGGGGCGAACACCGGGGAGCTGTTTTTT
TRBV5-4	once	16	TRBD2	TRBJ2-2	CASSLVRGAYTGELFF	TGTGCCAGCAGCTTGGTGCGGGGGGCTTACACCGGGGAGCTGTTTTTT
TRBV7-6	-	16	TRBD1	TRBJ2-1	CASSLGGQGGWDEQFF	TGTGCCAGCAGCTTGGGGGGACAGGGGGGGTGGGATGAGCAGTTCTTC
TRBV18	once	16	-	TRBJ2-1	CASSHRATSSYNEQFF	TGTGCCAGCTCCCACAGGGCCACGAGCTCCTACAATGAGCAGTTCTTC
TRBV5-4	-	14	-	TRBJ1-1	CASLRDSKNTEAFF	TGTGCCAGCCTACGGGACTCCAAAAACACTGAAGCTTTCTTT
TRBV9	-	17	TRBD2	TRBJ2-1	CASSGDWTSGGFNEQFF	TGTGCCAGCAGCGGAGATTGGACTAGCGGGGGGTTCAATGAGCAGTTCTTC
TRBV11-2	once	14	-	TRBJ2-3	CASSVVGSTDTQYF	TGTGCCAGCAGCGTTGTAGGTAGCACAGATACGCAGTATTTT
TRBV6-1	-	15	-	TRBJ1-5	CASSDSVYSNQPQHF	TGTGCCAGCAGTGACTCAGTTTATAGCAATCAGCCCCAGCATTTT
TRBV6-1	-	13	-	TRBJ1-1	CASSPRMNTEAFF	TGTGCCAGCAGTCCGAGGATGAACACTGAAGCTTTCTTT
TRBV7-6	-	16	-	TRBJ2-7	CASSPASGDESYEQYF	TGTGCCAGCAGCCCTGCGTCCGGGGACGAATCCTACGAGCAGTACTTC
TRBV29-1	-	12	-	TRBJ2-7	CSVAKGPNEQYF	TGCAGCGTTGCAAAGGGACCGAACGAGCAGTACTTC
TRBV18	-	17	TRBD2	TRBJ2-1	CASSPKRGPSSYNEQFF	TGTGCCAGCTCACCTAAGCGGGGCCCCAGCTCCTACAATGAGCAGTTCTTC
TRBV19	-	16	TRBD1	TRBJ1-6	CASSPRKDRFNSPLHF	TGTGCCAGTAGTCCTCGGAAGGACAGGTTTAATTCACCCCTCCACTTT
TRBV10-1	-	13	-	TRBJ2-2	CASSDAQTGELFF	TGCGCCAGCAGTGACGCTCAGACCGGGGAGCTGTTTTTT
TRBV7-2	-	14	-	TRBJ2-2	CASISSAGTGELFF	TGTGCCAGCATTTCTTCCGCAGGGACCGGGGAGCTGTTTTTT
TRBV18	-	16	TRBD2	TRBJ2-1	CASSPPRPSGGHEQFF	TGTGCCAGCTCACCACCGAGGCCTAGCGGGGGGCATGAGCAGTTCTTC
TRBV29-1	few	11	TRBD1	TRBJ1-2	CSGGQAGGYTF	TGCAGCGGCGGACAGGCCGGCGGCTACACCTTC
TRBV5-1	-	16	-	TRBJ2-6	CASSLVGSSGANVLTF	TGCGCCAGCAGCTTGGTGGGCAGCTCTGGGGCCAACGTCCTGACTTTC
TRBV10-3	-	14	TRBD1	TRBJ2-2	CAIRGGADTGELFF	TGTGCCATCAGAGGGGGCGCCGACACCGGGGAGCTGTTTTTT
TRBV15	-	15	-	TRBJ1-5	CATSRDLGVEQPQHF	TGTGCCACCAGCAGAGATCTTGGCGTGGAGCAGCCCCAGCATTTT
TRBV15	-	16	-	TRBJ2-2	CATSRDVGGGTGELFF	TGTGCCACCAGCAGAGATGTAGGGGGTGGCACCGGGGAGCTGTTTTTT
TRBV6-1	-	12	-	TRBJ2-3	CASSEWEETQYF	TGTGCCAGCAGTGAATGGGAAGAGACGCAGTATTTT
TRBV6-1	-	12	TRBD1	TRBJ1-1	CASRRQGAEAFF	TGTGCCAGCAGAAGACAGGGGGCTGAAGCTTTCTTT
TRBV28	-	15	TRBD1	TRBJ1-2	CASSLTGRRGDGYTF	TGTGCCAGCAGTCTGACAGGGCGGCGCGGGGATGGCTACACCTTC
TRBV27	-	15	-	TRBJ2-2	CASTPQWGIPGELFF	TGTGCCAGCACTCCCCAATGGGGGATTCCCGGGGAGCTGTTTTTT
TRBV5-1	-	13	TRBD1	TRBJ1-1	CASSQTGGTEAFF	TGCGCCAGCAGCCAAACAGGGGGCACTGAAGCTTTCTTT
TRBV18	few	15	-	TRBJ1-1	CASSPPSMIDTEAFF	TGTGCCAGCTCACCACCGTCCATGATTGACACTGAAGCTTTCTTT
TRBV7-3	-	13	-	TRBJ1-1	CASSFTMDTEAFF	TGTGCCAGCAGCTTTACGATGGACACTGAAGCTTTCTTT
TRBV7-9	few	16	-	TRBJ2-3	CASSLGVGDPTDTQYF	TGTGCCAGCAGCTTAGGAGTGGGGGACCCCACAGATACGCAGTATTTT
TRBV4-2	-	17	TRBD1	TRBJ2-7	CASSQERGRGQGDEQYF	TGTGCCAGCAGCCAAGAAAGAGGAAGAGGACAGGGAGACGAGCAGTACTTC